The present entry profiles one TCR beta chain with its context. The antigen is unknown. These data originate in a study of cytomegalovirus exposure and HLA in healthy donors. Overall study findings and caveats: What TCR beta sequences reportedly achieved was accurate prediction of HLA-A and HLA-B alleles in most subjects.

Use of 60 Vbeta and 13 Jbeta primers characterized the PCR. Data came from immunoSEQ multiplex PCR; TCRdb stores just in-frame clones and leaves some out. Of more than 200,000 clones listed, roughly 80% are singletons. The sample was PBMCs. The TCR sequence derives from a girl aged 2-15 years in good health and CMV-seronegative.

This chain's CDR3 is CASGRERGGLAFF. The CDR3 nucleotides read TGTGCCAGCGGGAGGGAGAGGGGGGGTTTGGCTTTCTTT. The J gene is TRBJ1-1, the V gene TRBV2; a weak D match, TRBD1 (6 bases). This CDR3 is built from 13 residues. Germline V gives CDR1 SNHLY, CDR2 FYNNEI. V was trimmed by 8 bases and J by 11 bases, leaving 21 bases between them.